The clone carrying this T cell receptor (beta chain) was counted only a few times. The CDR3 extends over 16 amino acids. The V end was cut by 6 bases, the J end by 10 bases, with 25 bases between. These data come from a study of T-cell memory formation after mild COVID-19. TCRdb used MiXCR to reprocess the 5' RACE reads, holding one entry per CDR3 protein. The data show some 440,000 distinct CDR3 sequences, approximately 25% seen once. Material: PBMCs or a T cell subset sorted from them (not recorded which). This rearrangement joins TRBV12-3 or TRBV12-4 to TRBJ2-1; TRBD2 is a possible D gene (6 bases). The clonotype comes from an adult woman who had mild COVID-19 (a few samples of this study predate the infection). Cell type and time point are not known. CDR3 sequence: CASRPKLGGPGREQFF. Here the CDR3 DNA reads TGTGCCAGCAGGCCTAAACTAGGAGGGCCAGGCAGGGAGCAGTTCTTC.